This T cell receptor beta chain was captured by sequencing in a study of T cells in Graves' hyperthyroidism and ophthalmopathy. Study-wide results and limits: Most thyroid clonotypes that were expanded above 0.001 also turned up in blood.

The CDR3 regions of TCR beta were amplified from RNA transcripts. The HTBI primer set served for first-round RT-PCR of the TCR CDR3. TCRdb fed the multiplex PCR reads into MiXCR, producing one record per CDR3 protein. Of 300,000 or so distinct CDR3 sequences in the sample, over 15% were seen once. The CDR3 is made up of 15 amino acids. With 4 bases clipped from V and 4 bases from J, the junction kept 7 bases outside the gene matches. As regards this clonotype: Its antigen is as yet unknown.

This chain links TRBV12-3 or TRBV12-4 with TRBJ1-1; 9 bases fit TRBD1. The clonotype comes from a man aged 25-45 years with Graves' hyperthyroidism. Sequenced sample: blood. This chain's CDR3 is CASSSDRGLVTEAFF. CDR3 nucleotides: TGTGCCAGCAGTTCGGACAGGGGTTTGGTCACTGAAGCTTTCTTT.